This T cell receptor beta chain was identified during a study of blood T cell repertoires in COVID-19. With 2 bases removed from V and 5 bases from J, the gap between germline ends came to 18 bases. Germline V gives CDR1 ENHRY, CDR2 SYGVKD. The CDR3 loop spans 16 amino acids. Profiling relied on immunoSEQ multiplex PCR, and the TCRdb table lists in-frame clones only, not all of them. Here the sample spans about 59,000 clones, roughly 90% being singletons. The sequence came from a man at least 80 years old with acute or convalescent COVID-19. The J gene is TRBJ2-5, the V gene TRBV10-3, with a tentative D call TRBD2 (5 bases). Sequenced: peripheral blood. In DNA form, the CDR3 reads TGTGCCATCAGTGAGGCCGACACGGCGGGTAGGGAGACCCAGTACTTC. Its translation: CAISEADTAGRETQYF.